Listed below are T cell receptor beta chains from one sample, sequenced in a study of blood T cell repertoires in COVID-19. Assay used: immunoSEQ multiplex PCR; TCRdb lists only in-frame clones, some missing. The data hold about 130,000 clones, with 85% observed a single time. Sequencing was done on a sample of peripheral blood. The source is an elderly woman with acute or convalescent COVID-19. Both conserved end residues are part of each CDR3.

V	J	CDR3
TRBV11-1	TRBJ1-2	CASSASTGPVYGYTF
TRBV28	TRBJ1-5	CASGHRVWGNQPQHF
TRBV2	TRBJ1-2	CASRGDTGGAMVGYTF
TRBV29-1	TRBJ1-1	CSVQRSPKDEAFF
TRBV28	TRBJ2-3	CASSGLAGVTDTQYF
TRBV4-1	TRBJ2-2	CASSHEQGTNTGELFF
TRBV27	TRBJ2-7	CASRGERAVSYEQYF
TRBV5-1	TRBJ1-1	CASSLGTLAGEAFF
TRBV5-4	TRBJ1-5	CASSPDRGQQPQHF
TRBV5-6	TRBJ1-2	CASSLSGTEYGYTF
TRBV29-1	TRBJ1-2	CSVLEDRVGGYTF
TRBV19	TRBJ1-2	CASQRQSTNYGYTF
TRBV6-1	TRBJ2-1	CASSDGGWEYNEQFF
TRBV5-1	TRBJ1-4	CASSQAPPTNEKLFF
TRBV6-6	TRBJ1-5	CASSYSAGAHNQPQHF
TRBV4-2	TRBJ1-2	CASSQSGGANYGYTF
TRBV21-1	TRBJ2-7	CASSKDGLDDEQYF
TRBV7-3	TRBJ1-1	CASSEDINTEAFF
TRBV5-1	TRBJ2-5	CASSVGTGGGETQYF
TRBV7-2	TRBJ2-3	CASSLAGAGNGDTQYF
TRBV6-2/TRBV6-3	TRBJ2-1	CASSPSDSYNEQFF
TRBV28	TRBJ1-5	CAIRRRTARGQPQHF
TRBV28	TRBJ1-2	CASSFLVSGYTF
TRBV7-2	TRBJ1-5	CASSLAWGDQPQHF
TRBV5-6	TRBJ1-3	CASSSLTKYSGNTIYF